The 2 T cell receptor beta chains below were found in one sample sequenced in a study of T cell repertoires in cytomegalovirus infection. TCRdb re-analysed the reads in MiXCR, keeping a single row per CDR3 protein. This sample yields about 740,000 distinct CDR3 sequences, of which less than 40% are seen a single time; 2.8% belongs to the top ten. The sample was PBMCs. The source is a human donor in good health (CMV status not recorded). Some clones in this sample may be carry-over from other donors' samples.

The sample holds many counts of this clonotype. This sequence joins TRBV7-2 and TRBJ2-3, with D perhaps matching TRBD2 (5 bases). CDR1 is SGHTA, CDR2 FQGNSA, per germline. The CDR3 is 12 residues long. Trimming removed 4 bases from V and 6 bases from J, with 8 bases in between. CDR3 protein: CASSSRGDTQYF. CDR3 sequence (DNA): TGTGCCAGCAGCTCCCGCGGGGATACGCAGTATTTT.

The chain uses TRBV20-1 and TRBJ2-2, with D possibly matching TRBD2 (5 bases). The CDR3 loop spans 14 amino acids. Germline V gene sequence: CDR1 DFQATT, CDR2 SNEGSKA (reference sequence). With 0 bases removed from V and 4 bases from J, the gap between germline ends came to 9 bases. CDR3 loop: CSAREDYFTGELFF. The CDR3 DNA reads as TGCAGTGCTAGAGAAGACTACTTCACCGGGGAGCTGTTTTTT.